This record concerns one T cell receptor beta chain sequence. No antigen is known for it. The repertoire was sequenced with immunoSEQ multiplex PCR; TCRdb's copy has only in-frame clones and lacks some. The sample comprises around 50,000 clones, roughly 83% of which are singletons, and about 4.5% rests with the top ten. The V gene end was trimmed by 4 bases and the J gene end by 3 bases; junction bases not matched to a gene: 3. Germline CDR1 is MGHDK and CDR2 is SYGVNS. The length of the CDR3 is 15 residues. The sample is drawn from a study of a mutant IDH1 vaccine in newly diagnosed glioma. Time point in this sample: week 47, end of study. Vaccination comprised doses that each held 300 ug of mutant IDH1 20-mer peptide, plus topical imiquimod.

This sequence was found in a woman in her 30s with glioma. Some clones in this sample may be carry-over from other donors' samples. V is TRBV25-1 and J is TRBJ1-4; 9 positions match TRBD1. The sample here was PBMCs, taken from a glioma patient whose treatment included an IDH1 peptide vaccine. The DNA for the CDR3 is TGTGCCAGCAGTGCCCGGACAGGGGCTAATGAAAAACTGTTTTTT. It translates to CASSARTGANEKLFF.